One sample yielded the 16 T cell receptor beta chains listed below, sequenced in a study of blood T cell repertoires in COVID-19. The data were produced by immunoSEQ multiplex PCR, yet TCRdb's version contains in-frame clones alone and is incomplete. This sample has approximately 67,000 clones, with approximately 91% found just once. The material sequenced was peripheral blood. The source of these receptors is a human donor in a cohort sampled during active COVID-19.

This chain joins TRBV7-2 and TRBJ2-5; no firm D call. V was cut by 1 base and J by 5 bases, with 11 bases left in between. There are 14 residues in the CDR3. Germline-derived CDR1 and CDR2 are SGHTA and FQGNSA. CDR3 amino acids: CASSLVRFRETQYF. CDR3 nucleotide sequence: TGTGCCAGCAGCTTAGTCCGGTTCCGGGAGACCCAGTACTTC.

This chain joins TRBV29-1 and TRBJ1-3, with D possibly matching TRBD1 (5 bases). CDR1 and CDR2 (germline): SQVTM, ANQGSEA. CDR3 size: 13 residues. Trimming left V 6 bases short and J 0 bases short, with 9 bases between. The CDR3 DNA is TGCAGCGTGGGGGGGGGCTCTGGAAACACCATATATTTT. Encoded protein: CSVGGGSGNTIYF.

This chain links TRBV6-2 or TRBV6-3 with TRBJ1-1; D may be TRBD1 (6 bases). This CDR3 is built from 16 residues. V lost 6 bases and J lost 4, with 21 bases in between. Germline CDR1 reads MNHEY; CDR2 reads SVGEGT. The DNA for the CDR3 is TGTGCCAGCAGCCCCAATAGGGTTTCGGACAGCACTGAAGCTTTCTTT. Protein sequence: CASSPNRVSDSTEAFF.

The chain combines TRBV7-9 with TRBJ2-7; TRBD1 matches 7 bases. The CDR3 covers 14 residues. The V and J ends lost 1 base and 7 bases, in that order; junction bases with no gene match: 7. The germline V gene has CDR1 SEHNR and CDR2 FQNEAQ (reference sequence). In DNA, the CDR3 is TGTGCCAGCAGCTTAGGTCCGGCAGGGGGTGAGCAGTACTTC. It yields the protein CASSLGPAGGEQYF. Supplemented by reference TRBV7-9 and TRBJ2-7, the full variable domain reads DTGVSQNPRHKITKRGQNVTFRCDPISEHNRLYWYRQTLGQGPEFLTYFQNEAQLEKSRLLSDRFSAERPKGSFSTLEIQRTEQGDSAMYLCASSLGPAGGEQYFGPGTRLTVT.

CDR3 amino acids: CASSQDWGSRNEKLFF. Written as DNA, the CDR3 is TGTGCCAGCAGCCAAGATTGGGGCAGCCGTAATGAAAAACTGTTTTTT. V usage is TRBV3-1 (or the pseudogene TRBV3-2) and J usage is TRBJ1-4; D perhaps matches TRBD1 (5 bases). The CDR3 is 16 residues long. Germline CDR1 LGHDT, CDR2 YNNKEL (reference sequence). Between the trimmed V and J ends, which lost 0 bases and 4 bases, there was a span of 12 bases.

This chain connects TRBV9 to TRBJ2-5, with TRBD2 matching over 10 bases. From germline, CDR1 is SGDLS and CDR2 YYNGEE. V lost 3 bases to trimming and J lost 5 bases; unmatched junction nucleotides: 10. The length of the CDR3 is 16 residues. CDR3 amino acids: CASSGESGRAAETQYF. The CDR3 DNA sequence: TGTGCCAGCAGCGGAGAGAGCGGGAGGGCCGCGGAGACCCAGTACTTC.

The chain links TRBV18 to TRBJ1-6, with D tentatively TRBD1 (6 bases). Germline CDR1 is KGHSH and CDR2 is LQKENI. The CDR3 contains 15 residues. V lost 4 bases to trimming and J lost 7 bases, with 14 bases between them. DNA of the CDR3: TGTGCCAGCTCACGGCGGACAGAACGCAATTCACCCCTCCACTTT. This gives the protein CASSRRTERNSPLHF.

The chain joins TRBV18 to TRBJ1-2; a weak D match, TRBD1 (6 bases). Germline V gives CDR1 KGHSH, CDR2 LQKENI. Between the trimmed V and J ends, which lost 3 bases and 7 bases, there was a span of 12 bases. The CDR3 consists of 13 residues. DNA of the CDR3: TGTGCCAGCTCACCGACAGGTTTTAGTGGCTACACCTTC. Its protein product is CASSPTGFSGYTF.

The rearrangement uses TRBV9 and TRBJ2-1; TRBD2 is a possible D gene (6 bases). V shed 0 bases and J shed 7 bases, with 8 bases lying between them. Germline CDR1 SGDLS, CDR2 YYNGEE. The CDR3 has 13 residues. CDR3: CASSVDGRNEQFF. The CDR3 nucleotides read TGTGCCAGCAGCGTAGACGGGAGAAATGAGCAGTTCTTC.

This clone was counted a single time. The CDR3 sequence is CASSSFTTGGSYNEQFF. CDR3 DNA: TGCGCCAGCAGCTCATTCACCACAGGGGGCAGCTACAATGAGCAGTTCTTC. The J gene is TRBJ2-1, the V gene TRBV5-1; 9 nucleotides match TRBD1. V lost 3 bases and J lost 3; bases outside the gene matches: 10. Germline loops: CDR1 SGHRS, CDR2 YFSETQ. The CDR3 has 17 residues.

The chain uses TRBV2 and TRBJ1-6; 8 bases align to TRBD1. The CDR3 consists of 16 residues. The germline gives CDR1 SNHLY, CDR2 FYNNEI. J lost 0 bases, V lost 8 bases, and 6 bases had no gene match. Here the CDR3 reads CASGGTGSSYNSPLHF. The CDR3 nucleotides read TGTGCCAGCGGAGGGACAGGAAGCTCCTATAATTCACCCCTCCACTTT.

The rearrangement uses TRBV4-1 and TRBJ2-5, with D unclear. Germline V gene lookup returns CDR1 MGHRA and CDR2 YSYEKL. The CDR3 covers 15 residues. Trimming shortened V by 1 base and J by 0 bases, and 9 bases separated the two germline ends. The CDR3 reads CASSQGNADQETQYF. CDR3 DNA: TGCGCCAGCAGCCAAGGAAATGCGGACCAAGAGACCCAGTACTTC.

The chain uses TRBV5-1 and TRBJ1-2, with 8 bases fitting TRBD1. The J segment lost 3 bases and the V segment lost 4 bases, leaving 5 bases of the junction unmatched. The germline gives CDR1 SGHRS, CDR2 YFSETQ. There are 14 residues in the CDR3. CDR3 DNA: TGCGCCAGCAGCCCCTCGACAGGGGACTATGGCTACACCTTC. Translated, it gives CASSPSTGDYGYTF.

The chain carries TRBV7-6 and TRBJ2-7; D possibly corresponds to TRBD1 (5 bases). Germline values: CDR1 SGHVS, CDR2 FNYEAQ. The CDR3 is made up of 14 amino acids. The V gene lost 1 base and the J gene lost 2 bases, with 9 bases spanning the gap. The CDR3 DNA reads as TGTGCCAGCAGCTTAGGACGGACAACCTACGAGCAGTACTTC. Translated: CASSLGRTTYEQYF.

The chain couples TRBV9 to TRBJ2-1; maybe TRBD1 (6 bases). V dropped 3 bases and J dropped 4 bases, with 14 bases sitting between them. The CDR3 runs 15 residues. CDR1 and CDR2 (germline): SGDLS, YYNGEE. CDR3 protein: CASSETGRYYNEQFF. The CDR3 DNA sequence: TGTGCCAGCAGCGAAACAGGGCGCTATTACAATGAGCAGTTCTTC.

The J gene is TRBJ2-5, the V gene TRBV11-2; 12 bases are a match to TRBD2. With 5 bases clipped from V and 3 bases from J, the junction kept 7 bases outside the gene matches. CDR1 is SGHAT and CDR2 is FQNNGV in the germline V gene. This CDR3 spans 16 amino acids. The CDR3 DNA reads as TGTGCCAGCAGCACCAATCTAGCGGGGGGGAAAGAGACCCAGTACTTC. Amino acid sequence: CASSTNLAGGKETQYF.